What follows is one TCR beta chain and its context. Its specificity is unknown. It was from whole blood, with no T cell sorting, that total RNA was isolated. This entry is derived from a study of monozygotic twins with inflammatory bowel disease. Study conclusions and caveats: A reduction in TCRbeta diversity (inverse Simpson) was seen in IBD patients relative to healthy co-twins.

TCRdb reprocessed the 5' RACE reads and stores each CDR3 protein as one record, lacking DNA. In all, the sample yields around 410,000 distinct CDR3 sequences. The germline CDR1 and CDR2 sequences are MNHEY and SMNVEV (reference sequence). CDR3 length: 16 residues. This receptor was obtained from a human donor with ulcerative colitis or Crohn's disease, or a healthy co-twin of an affected twin (not recorded which). Sequencing was performed on blood. This sequence joins TRBV27 and TRBJ2-2; TCRdb designates TRBD1, a call that cannot be tested without DNA. CDR3 sequence reads: CASSPATVSRTGELFF.